This T cell receptor beta chain originates from a study of T cell responses to AZD1222 COVID-19 vaccine. Study-level findings and limits: Donors were chiefly white British, with a greater number of females, and clonal diversity was perhaps underestimated.

Germline CDR1 LNHDA, CDR2 SQIVND (reference sequence). CDR3 length: 12 residues. Trimming cost V 8 bases and J 4 bases, with 11 bases left between them. Points on this clone: The antigen is not known.

Measured with immunoSEQ multiplex PCR; TCRdb has only the in-frame clones, and not every one. This repertoire shows roughly 150,000 clones, about nine tenths found once; its top ten account for about 1.6%. V is TRBV19 and J is TRBJ2-5; D ambiguous. The sample here was peripheral blood, taken on day 0 of AZD1222 vaccination. This clonotype was obtained from an adult in good health. CDR3 loop: CASRASGETQYF. CDR3 bases: TGTGCCAGTCGGGCCTCGGGAGAGACCCAGTACTTC.